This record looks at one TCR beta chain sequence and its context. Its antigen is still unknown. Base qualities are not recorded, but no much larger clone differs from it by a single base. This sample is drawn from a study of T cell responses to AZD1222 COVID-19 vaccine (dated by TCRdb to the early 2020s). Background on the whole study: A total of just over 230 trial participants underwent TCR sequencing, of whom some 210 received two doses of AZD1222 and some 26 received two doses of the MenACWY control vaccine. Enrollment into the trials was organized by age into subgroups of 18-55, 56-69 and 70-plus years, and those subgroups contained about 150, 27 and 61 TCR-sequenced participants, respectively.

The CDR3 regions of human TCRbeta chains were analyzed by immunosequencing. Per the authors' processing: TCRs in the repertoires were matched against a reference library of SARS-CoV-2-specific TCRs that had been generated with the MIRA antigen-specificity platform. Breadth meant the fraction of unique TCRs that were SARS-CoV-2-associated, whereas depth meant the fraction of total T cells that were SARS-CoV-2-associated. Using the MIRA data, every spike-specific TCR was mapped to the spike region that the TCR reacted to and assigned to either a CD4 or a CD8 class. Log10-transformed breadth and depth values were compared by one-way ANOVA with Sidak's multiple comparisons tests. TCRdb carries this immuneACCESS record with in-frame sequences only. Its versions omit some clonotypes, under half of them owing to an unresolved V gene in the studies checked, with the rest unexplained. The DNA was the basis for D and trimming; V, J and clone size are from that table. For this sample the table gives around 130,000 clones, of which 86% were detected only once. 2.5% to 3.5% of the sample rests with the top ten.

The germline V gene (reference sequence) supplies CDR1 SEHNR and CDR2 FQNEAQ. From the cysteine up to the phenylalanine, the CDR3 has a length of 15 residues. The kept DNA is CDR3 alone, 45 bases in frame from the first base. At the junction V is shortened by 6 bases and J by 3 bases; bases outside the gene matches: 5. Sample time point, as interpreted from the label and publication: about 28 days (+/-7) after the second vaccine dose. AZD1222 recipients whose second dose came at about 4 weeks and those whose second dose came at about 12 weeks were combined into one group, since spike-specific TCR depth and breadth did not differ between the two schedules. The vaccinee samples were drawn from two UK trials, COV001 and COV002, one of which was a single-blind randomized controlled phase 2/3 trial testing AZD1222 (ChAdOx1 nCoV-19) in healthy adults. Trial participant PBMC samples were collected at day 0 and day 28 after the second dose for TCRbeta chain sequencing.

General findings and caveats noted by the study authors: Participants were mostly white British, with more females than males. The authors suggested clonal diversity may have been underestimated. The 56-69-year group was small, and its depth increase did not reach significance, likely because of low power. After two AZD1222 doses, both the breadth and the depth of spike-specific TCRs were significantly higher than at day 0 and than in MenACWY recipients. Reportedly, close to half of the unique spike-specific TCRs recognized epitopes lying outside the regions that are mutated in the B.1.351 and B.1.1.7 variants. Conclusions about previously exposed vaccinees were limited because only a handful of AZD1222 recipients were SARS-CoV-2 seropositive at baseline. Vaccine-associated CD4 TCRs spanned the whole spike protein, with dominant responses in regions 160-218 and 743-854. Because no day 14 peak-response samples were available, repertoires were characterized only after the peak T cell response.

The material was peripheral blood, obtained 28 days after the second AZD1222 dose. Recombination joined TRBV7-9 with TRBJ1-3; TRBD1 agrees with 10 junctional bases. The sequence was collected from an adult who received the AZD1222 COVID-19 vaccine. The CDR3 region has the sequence CASRLTGGRGNTIYF. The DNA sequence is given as TGTGCCAGCAGATTGACAGGGGGCCGTGGAAACACCATATATTTT.